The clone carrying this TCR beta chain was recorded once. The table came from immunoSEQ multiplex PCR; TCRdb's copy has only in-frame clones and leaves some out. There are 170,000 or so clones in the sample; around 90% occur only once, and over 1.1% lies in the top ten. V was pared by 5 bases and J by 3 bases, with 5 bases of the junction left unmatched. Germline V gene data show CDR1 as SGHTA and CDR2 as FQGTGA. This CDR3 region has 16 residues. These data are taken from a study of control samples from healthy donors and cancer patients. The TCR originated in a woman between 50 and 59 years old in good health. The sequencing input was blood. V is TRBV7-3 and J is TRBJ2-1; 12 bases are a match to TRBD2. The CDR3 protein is CASSRTSGTGYNEQFF. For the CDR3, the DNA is TGTGCCAGCAGCCGGACTAGCGGGACGGGCTACAATGAGCAGTTCTTC.